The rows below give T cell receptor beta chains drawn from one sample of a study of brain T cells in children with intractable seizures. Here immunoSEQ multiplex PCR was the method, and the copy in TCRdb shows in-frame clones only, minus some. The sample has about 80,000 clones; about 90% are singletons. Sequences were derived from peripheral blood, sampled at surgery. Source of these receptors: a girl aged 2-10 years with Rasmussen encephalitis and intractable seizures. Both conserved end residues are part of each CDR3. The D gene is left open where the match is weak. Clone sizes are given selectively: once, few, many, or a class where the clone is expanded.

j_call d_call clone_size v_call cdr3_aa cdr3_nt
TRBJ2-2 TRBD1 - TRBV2 CASREQGTGYTGELFF TGTGCCAGCAGAGAGCAAGGGACAGGATACACCGGGGAGCTGTTTTTT
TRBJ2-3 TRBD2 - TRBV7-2 CASSSTSGGRQYF TGTGCCAGCAGCAGTACTAGCGGGGGCCGCCAGTATTTT
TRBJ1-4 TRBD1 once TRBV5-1 CASSTNRGLNEKLFF TGCGCCAGCAGCACCAACAGGGGGCTGAATGAAAAACTGTTTTTT
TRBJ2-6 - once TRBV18 CASSTGTRVFSGANVLTF TGTGCCAGCTCAACAGGGACTCGGGTTTTCTCTGGGGCCAACGTCCTGACTTTC
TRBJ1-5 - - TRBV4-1 CASSQDGQLNQPQHF TGCGCCAGCAGCCAAGATGGACAGCTCAATCAGCCCCAGCATTTT
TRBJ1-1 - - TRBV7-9 CASSLGTNTEAFF TGTGCCAGCAGCTTGGGTACCAACACTGAAGCTTTCTTT
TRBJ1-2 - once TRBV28 CASSYRAFSYGYTF TGTGCCAGCAGTTACAGGGCTTTTTCCTATGGCTACACCTTC
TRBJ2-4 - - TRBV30 CAWSVAVSNIQYF TGTGCCTGGAGTGTCGCCGTATCAAACATTCAGTACTTC
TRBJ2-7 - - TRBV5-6 CASSLRFKTSLWEQYF TGTGCCAGCAGCTTGCGGTTTAAGACCTCCCTCTGGGAGCAGTACTTC
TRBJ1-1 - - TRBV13 CASSFRGGNTEAFF TGTGCCAGCAGCTTTAGAGGGGGGAACACTGAAGCTTTCTTT
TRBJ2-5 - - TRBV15 CATSRLETQYF TGTGCCACCAGCAGGTTGGAGACCCAGTACTTC
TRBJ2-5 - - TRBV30 CAWSVPEVQETQYF TGTGCCTGGAGTGTACCTGAGGTCCAAGAGACCCAGTACTTC
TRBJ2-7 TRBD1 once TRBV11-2 CASSLDLGQGSSYEQYF TGTGCCAGCAGCTTAGATCTCGGACAGGGGAGCTCCTACGAGCAGTACTTC
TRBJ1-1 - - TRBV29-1 CSVEPDTEAFF TGCAGCGTTGAACCCGACACTGAAGCTTTCTTT
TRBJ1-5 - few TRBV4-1 CASSHVSGTGASGPQHF TGCGCCAGCAGCCATGTAAGTGGGACTGGGGCATCGGGGCCCCAGCATTTT
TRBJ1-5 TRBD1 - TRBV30 CAWSPGTGGQPQHF TGTGCCTGGAGCCCCGGGACAGGGGGGCAGCCCCAGCATTTT
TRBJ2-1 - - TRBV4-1 CASSQGSGYEQFF TGCGCCAGCAGCCAAGGTTCGGGCTATGAGCAGTTCTTC
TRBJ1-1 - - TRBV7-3 CASRGEGNTEAFF TGTGCCAGCAGGGGAGAGGGGAACACTGAAGCTTTCTTT
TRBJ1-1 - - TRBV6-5 CASSYGSGGTTEAFF TGTGCCAGCAGTTACGGTTCTGGGGGGACCACTGAAGCTTTCTTT
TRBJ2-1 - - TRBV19 CASSILNEQFF TGTGCCAGTAGTATCCTCAATGAGCAGTTCTTC
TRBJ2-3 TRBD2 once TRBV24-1 CATSDATSGGTDTQYF TGTGCCACCAGTGATGCGACTAGCGGGGGAACAGATACGCAGTATTTT
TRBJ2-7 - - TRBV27 CASSFKNEQYF TGTGCCAGCAGTTTTAAGAACGAGCAGTACTTC
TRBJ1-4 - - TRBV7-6 CASSLDPISGEKLFF TGTGCCAGCAGCTTAGACCCAATATCGGGTGAAAAACTGTTTTTT
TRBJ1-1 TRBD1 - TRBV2 CASRDGRQGWTEAFF TGTGCCAGCAGGGATGGGAGACAGGGTTGGACTGAAGCTTTCTTT
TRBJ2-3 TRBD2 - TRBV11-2 CASSLVSGGDTQYF TGTGCCAGCAGCTTAGTTTCGGGAGGGGATACGCAGTATTTT
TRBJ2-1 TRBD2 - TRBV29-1 CSVFGLAGRAYNEQFF TGCAGCGTCTTCGGACTAGCGGGTAGGGCCTACAATGAGCAGTTCTTC
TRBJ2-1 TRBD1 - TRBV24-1 CATSDLGTDYNEQFF TGTGCCACCAGTGATTTGGGGACAGACTACAATGAGCAGTTCTTC
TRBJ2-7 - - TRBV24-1 CATSDLSAGFEEQYF TGTGCCACCAGTGATTTGTCAGCCGGGTTCGAGGAGCAGTACTTC
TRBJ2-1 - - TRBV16 CASSHRTPSSYNEQFF TGTGCCAGCAGCCACCGGACTCCGAGCTCCTACAATGAGCAGTTCTTC
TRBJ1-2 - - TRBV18 CASSPRQGQIGYGYTF TGTGCCAGCTCACCACGTCAGGGACAAATCGGCTATGGCTACACCTTC
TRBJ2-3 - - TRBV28 CASSLAKGTQYF TGTGCCAGCAGTTTGGCCAAGGGGACGCAGTATTTT
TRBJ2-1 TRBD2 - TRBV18 CASSQELAGNRNEQFF TGTGCCAGCTCGCAGGAACTAGCGGGAAATCGGAATGAGCAGTTCTTC
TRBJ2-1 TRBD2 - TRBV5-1 CASSPSGRGNEQFF TGCGCCAGCAGCCCTAGCGGGAGAGGCAATGAGCAGTTCTTC
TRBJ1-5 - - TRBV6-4 CASSDGRNQPQHF TGTGCCAGCAGTGACGGCAGGAATCAGCCCCAGCATTTT
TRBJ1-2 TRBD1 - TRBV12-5 CASGLETGGGGYTF TGTGCTAGTGGTTTGGAGACAGGGGGAGGTGGCTACACCTTC
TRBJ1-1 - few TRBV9 CASSVDGTNTEAFF TGTGCCAGCAGCGTCGACGGGACGAACACTGAAGCTTTCTTT
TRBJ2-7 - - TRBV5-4 CASSLGGYEQYF TGTGCCAGCAGCTTGGGAGGATACGAGCAGTACTTC
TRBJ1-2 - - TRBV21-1 CASSRAKQGSGYGYTF TGTGCCAGCAGCAGGGCGAAACAGGGGTCAGGCTATGGCTACACCTTC
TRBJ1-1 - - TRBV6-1 CASSDPQRRLQNTEAFF TGTGCCAGCAGTGATCCACAAAGGAGGTTGCAGAACACTGAAGCTTTCTTT
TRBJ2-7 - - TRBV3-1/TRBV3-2 CASSQDLTASSYEQYF TGTGCCAGCAGCCAAGATCTAACAGCGAGCTCCTACGAGCAGTACTTC
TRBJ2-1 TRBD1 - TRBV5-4 CASSFSRGTGLGLEQFF TGTGCCAGCAGCTTCAGTCGAGGGACAGGGTTAGGGCTTGAGCAGTTCTTC
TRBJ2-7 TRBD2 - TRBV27 CASSWTSGRASYEQYF TGTGCCAGCAGTTGGACTAGCGGGAGGGCCTCCTACGAGCAGTACTTC
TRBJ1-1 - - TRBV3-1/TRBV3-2 CASSQSPDGSTEAFF TGTGCCAGCAGCCAATCCCCGGACGGATCCACTGAAGCTTTCTTT
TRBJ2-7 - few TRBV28 CASSIQGGSNEQYF TGTGCCAGCAGTATACAGGGCGGTAGTAACGAGCAGTACTTC
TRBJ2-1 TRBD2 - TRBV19 CASSIPSGISYNEQFF TGTGCCAGTAGTATACCTAGCGGGATAAGCTACAATGAGCAGTTCTTC
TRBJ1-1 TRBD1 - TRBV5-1 CASSFRTGGSGEAFF TGCGCCAGCAGCTTCCGGACAGGGGGCTCCGGTGAAGCTTTCTTT
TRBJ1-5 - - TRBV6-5 CASSPDGYNQPQHF TGTGCCAGCAGTCCGGACGGTTACAATCAGCCCCAGCATTTT